The 11 T cell receptor beta chains below were found in one sample sequenced in a study of immune evolution from preneoplasia to lung adenocarcinoma. Assay used: immunoSEQ multiplex PCR; TCRdb lists only in-frame clones, some missing. The sample consists of more than 5,000 clones, approximately 86% of them appearing once. The material sequenced was FFPE invasive lung adenocarcinoma tissue. Source of these receptors: a person between 45 and 75 years old with lung adenocarcinoma.

This chain connects TRBV5-1 to TRBJ1-1; D call uncertain. Per the germline V gene, CDR1 is SGHRS and CDR2 is YFSETQ. The CDR3 covers 13 residues. V was pared by 4 bases and J by 2 bases, with 9 bases between. CDR3 nucleotide sequence: TGCGCCAGCAGCCTGTGGGAAAACACTGAAGCTTTCTTT. Its translation: CASSLWENTEAFF.

The chain employs TRBV6-6 and TRBJ1-1; TRBD1 might be the D (6 bases). From germline, CDR1 is MNHNY and CDR2 SVGAGI (reference sequence). V dropped 5 bases and J dropped 11 bases, with 18 bases sitting between them. CDR3 size: 13 residues. CDR3 sequence: CASSTGQTTGAFF. In DNA form, the CDR3 reads TGTGCCAGCAGTACTGGACAGACCACGGGGGCTTTCTTT.

The chain joins TRBV11-3 to TRBJ1-5; D ambiguous. In germline, CDR1 is SGHNT, CDR2 YENEEA. V was trimmed by 0 bases and J by 2 bases, leaving 14 bases between them. This CDR3 region has 17 residues. CDR3 bases: TGTGCCAGCAGCTTAGAAGCCCGAGAAGAGGGCAATCAGCCCCAGCATTTT. It specifies CASSLEAREEGNQPQHF.

This rearrangement joins TRBV2 to TRBJ1-1, with no clear D. The CDR3 loop spans 14 amino acids. The germline V gene encodes CDR1 SNHLY and CDR2 FYNNEI. V gave up 7 bases and J gave up 4 bases, with 16 bases separating them. The CDR3 is CASNTDRASTEAFF. The CDR3 DNA reads as TGTGCCAGCAACACAGACCGGGCAAGCACTGAAGCTTTCTTT. The complete variable domain, with remaining parts taken from reference TRBV2 and TRBJ1-1, reads EPEVTQTPSHQVTQMGQEVILRCVPISNHLYFYWYRQILGQKVEFLVSFYNNEISEKSEIFDDQFSVERPDGSNFTLKIRSTKLEDSAMYFCASNTDRASTEAFFGQGTRLTVV.

This clone showed up just a few times. The rearrangement uses TRBV9 and TRBJ2-3; D is uncertain. The V end was cut by 4 bases, the J end by 2 bases, with 20 bases between. The CDR3 totals 17 residues. CDR1 and CDR2 (germline): SGDLS, YYNGEE. Here the CDR3 reads CASSPQPRYHITDTQYF. The CDR3 nucleotides read TGTGCCAGCAGCCCCCAGCCCAGGTACCACATCACAGATACGCAGTATTTT.

The chain couples TRBV6-1 to TRBJ1-2; no reliable D call. The CDR3 covers 12 residues. V lost 8 bases, J lost 7 bases, and 14 bases lay in between. CDR1 MNHNS and CDR2 SASEGT come from the germline V gene. In DNA form, the CDR3 reads TGTGCCAGCGGGGATTTGGGTTTTGGCTACACCTTC. Translation: CASGDLGFGYTF.

Only one count was recorded for this clone. This rearrangement joins TRBV6-5 to TRBJ2-7; TRBD1 aligns across 7 bases. Germline CDR1 and CDR2: MNHEY and SVGAGI. Trimming removed 6 bases from V and 2 bases from J; junction bases left unmatched: 10. The CDR3 contains 15 residues. This CDR3 is CASRLGRDSPYEQYF. The CDR3 nucleotides read TGTGCCAGCAGGCTGGGCCGGGACAGCCCCTACGAGCAGTACTTC.

The chain uses TRBV28 and TRBJ2-3; TRBD2 agrees at 7 bases. There are 15 residues in the CDR3. Germline V lookup: CDR1 MDHEN, CDR2 SYDVKM. V shed 3 bases and J 3 bases; nucleotides not matched to a gene: 6. The CDR3 DNA is TGTGCCAGCAGTTTGGCGAGCGGGATGACAGATACGCAGTATTTT. Translation: CASSLASGMTDTQYF.

This clone came up once. This chain's CDR3 is CASSPGTGTGELFF. CDR3 nucleotides: TGTGCCAGTAGTCCCGGGACTGGGACCGGGGAGCTGTTTTTT. The chain is built from TRBV19 and TRBJ2-2, with a possible D match to TRBD2 (6 bases). The CDR3 is 14 residues long. Germline V gives CDR1 LNHDA, CDR2 SQIVND (reference sequence). Trimming took off 5 bases at V and 5 bases at J, with 12 bases between the two ends.

This sequence joins TRBV2 and TRBJ2-3; 11 positions agree with TRBD2. The CDR3 runs to 17 residues. CDR1 and CDR2 from the germline V gene are SNHLY and FYNNEI. V was clipped by 5 bases and J by 4 bases; unmatched bases: 11. CDR3: CASSIRRLAGRADTQYF. Here the CDR3 DNA reads TGTGCCAGCAGTATACGGAGACTAGCGGGGCGGGCAGATACGCAGTATTTT.

The chain joins TRBV5-4 to TRBJ2-7; D remains unclear. V lost 4 bases, J lost 1 base, and 9 bases lay in between. The CDR3 runs to 13 residues. Germline V gives CDR1 SGHNT, CDR2 YYREEE (reference sequence). The CDR3 nucleotides are TGTGCCAGCAGCCCGACTCCTTCCTACGAGCAGTACTTC. Protein sequence: CASSPTPSYEQYF.